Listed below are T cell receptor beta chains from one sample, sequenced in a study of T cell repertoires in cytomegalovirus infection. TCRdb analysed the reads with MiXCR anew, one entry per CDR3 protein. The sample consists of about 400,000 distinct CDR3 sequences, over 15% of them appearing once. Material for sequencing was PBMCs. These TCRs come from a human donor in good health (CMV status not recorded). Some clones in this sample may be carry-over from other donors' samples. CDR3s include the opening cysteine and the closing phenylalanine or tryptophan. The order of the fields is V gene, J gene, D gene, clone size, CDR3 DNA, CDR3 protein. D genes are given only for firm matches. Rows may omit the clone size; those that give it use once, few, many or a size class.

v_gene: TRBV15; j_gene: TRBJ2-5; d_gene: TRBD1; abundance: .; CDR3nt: TGTGCCACCAGCAGAGAGGGCAGGGGGCTAGAGACCCAGTACTTC; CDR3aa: CATSREGRGLETQYF
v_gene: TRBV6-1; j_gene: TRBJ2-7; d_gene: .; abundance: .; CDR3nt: TGTGCCAGCAAAAAGCTGGACGGCGGAGAGCAGTACTTC; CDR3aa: CASKKLDGGEQYF
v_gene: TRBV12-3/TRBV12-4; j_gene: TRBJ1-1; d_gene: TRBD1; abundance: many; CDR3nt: TGTGCCAGCAGTTTAGAGGGGGCGGAAGCTTTCTTT; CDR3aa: CASSLEGAEAFF
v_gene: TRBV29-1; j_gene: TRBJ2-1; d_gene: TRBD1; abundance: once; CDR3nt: TGCAGCGTTAATGGACAGGGAACATCCAATGAGCAGTTCTTC; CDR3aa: CSVNGQGTSNEQFF
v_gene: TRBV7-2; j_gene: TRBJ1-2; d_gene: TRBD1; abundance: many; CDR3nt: TGTGCCAGCAGCTTTGGGCAGGGGGCGAGAGGCTATGGCTACACCTTC; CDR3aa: CASSFGQGARGYGYTF
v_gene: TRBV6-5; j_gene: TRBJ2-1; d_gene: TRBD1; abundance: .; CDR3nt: TGTGCCAGCAGTTACCAGGGGGCTGGTGAGCAGTTCTTC; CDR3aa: CASSYQGAGEQFF
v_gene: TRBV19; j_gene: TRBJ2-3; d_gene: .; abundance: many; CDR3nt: TGTGCCAGTAGTATAAGGGCTGCACCAGATACGCAGTATTTT; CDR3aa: CASSIRAAPDTQYF
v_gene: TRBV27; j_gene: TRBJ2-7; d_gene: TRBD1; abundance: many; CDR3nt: TGTGCCAGCACGGGACAGGGTGATGGGTCCTACGAGCAGTACTTC; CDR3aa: CASTGQGDGSYEQYF
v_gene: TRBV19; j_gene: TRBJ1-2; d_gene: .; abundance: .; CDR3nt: TGTGCCAGTAACCTGGCCCCGGCGGATAACTATGGCTACACCTTC; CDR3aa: CASNLAPADNYGYTF
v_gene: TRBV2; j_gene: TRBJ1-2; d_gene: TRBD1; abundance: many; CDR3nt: TGTGCCAGCACCAAAGGCGAGACTGGCACAGGGGCTCAAGGGAACTATGGCTACACCTTC; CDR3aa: CASTKGETGTGAQGNYGYTF
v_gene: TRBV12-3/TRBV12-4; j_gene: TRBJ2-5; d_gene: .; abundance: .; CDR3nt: TGTGCCAGCAGTACACGGGGAGCGGGAGAGACCCAGTACTTC; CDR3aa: CASSTRGAGETQYF
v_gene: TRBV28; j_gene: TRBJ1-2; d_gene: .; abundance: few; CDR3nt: TGTGCCAGCAGTGGTTTAGATGGCTACACCTTC; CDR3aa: CASSGLDGYTF
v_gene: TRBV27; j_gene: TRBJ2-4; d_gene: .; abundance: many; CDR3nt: TGTGCCAGCAGTTTATACAGGGATGGAAACATTCAGTACTTC; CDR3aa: CASSLYRDGNIQYF
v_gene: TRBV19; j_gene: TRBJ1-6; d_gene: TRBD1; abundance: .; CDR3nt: TGTGCCAGTAGTATGGGACAGTCCTATAATTCACCCCTCCACTTT; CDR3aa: CASSMGQSYNSPLHF
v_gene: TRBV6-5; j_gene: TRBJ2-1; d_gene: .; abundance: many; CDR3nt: TGTGCCAGCAGTTACTCGTACGAAGCCTCCTACAATGAGCAGTTCTTC; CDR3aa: CASSYSYEASYNEQFF
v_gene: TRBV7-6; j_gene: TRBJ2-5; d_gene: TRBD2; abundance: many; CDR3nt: TGTGCCAGCAGCTTATTGGGAAGCGGGAGGCGAGAGACCCAGTACTTC; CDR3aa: CASSLLGSGRRETQYF
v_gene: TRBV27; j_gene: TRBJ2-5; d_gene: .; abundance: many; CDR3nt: TGTGCCAGCAGTCCCTGGAACCTAAACCAAGAGACCCAGTACTTC; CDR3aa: CASSPWNLNQETQYF
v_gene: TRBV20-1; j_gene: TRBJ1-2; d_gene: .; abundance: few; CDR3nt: TGCAGTGCCCCAGGGGTACAATACTATGGCTACACCTTC; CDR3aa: CSAPGVQYYGYTF
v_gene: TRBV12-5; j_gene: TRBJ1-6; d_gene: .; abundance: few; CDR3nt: TGTGCTAGTGGTTTGGGGCCTGATTCACCCCTCCACTTT; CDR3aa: CASGLGPDSPLHF
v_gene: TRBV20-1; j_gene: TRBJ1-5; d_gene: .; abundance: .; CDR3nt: TGCAGTGCTAGAGACAGGGTCACGAGCAATCAGCCCCAGCATTTT; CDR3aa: CSARDRVTSNQPQHF
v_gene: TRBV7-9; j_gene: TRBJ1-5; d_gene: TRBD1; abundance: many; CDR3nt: TGTGCCAGCAGCATCGGACAGGGGGCGCAACATCAGCCCCAGCATTTT; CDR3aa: CASSIGQGAQHQPQHF
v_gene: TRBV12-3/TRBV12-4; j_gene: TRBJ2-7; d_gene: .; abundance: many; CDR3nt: TGTGCCAGCAGTTTATCAGGGATAAGGTCCTACGAGCAGTACTTC; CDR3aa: CASSLSGIRSYEQYF
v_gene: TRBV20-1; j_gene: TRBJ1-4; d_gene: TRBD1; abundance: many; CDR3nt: TGCAGTGCTGAGGACAGGGGAGGTAATGAAAAACTGTTTTTT; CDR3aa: CSAEDRGGNEKLFF
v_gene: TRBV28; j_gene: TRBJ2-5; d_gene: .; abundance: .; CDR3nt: TGTGCCAGCAGCGCCGGGACAACGTACCAAGAGACCCAGTACTTC; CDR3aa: CASSAGTTYQETQYF
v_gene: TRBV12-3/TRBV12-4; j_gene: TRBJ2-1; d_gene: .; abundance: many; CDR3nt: TGTGCCAGCAGTCCATCCCGGACCTCCGACAACAATGAGCAGTTCTTC; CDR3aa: CASSPSRTSDNNEQFF
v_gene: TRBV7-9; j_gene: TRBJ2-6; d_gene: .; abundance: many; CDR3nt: TGTGCCAGCAGCTCCAGTGTCGTGGGGAGCTCTGGGGCCAACGTCCTGACTTTC; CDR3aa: CASSSSVVGSSGANVLTF
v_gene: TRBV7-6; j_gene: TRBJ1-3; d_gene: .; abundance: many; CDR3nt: TGTGCCAGCAGCTTAGCGCCCAGGGGTTCTGGAAACACCATATATTTT; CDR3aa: CASSLAPRGSGNTIYF
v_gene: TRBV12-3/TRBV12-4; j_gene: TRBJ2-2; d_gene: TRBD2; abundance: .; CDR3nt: TGTGCCAGCAAACTAAGCGGGAGGTTCGGGGAGCTGTTTTTT; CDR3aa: CASKLSGRFGELFF
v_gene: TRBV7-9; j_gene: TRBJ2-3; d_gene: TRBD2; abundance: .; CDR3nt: TGTGCCAGCAGCGCCGCAACTAGCGGAGACACAGATACGCAGTATTTT; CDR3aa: CASSAATSGDTDTQYF
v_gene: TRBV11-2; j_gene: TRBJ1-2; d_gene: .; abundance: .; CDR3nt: TGTGCCAGCAGCTTAGATTGGTCGGGCTATGGCTACACCTTC; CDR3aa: CASSLDWSGYGYTF
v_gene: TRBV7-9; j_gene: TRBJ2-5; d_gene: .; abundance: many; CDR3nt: TGTGCCAGCAGCTTTGCAGACCAAGAGACCCAGTACTTC; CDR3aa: CASSFADQETQYF
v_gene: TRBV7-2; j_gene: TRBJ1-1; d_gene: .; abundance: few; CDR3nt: TGTGCCAGCAGCTTCCGTTACGGGGGAGTTCCTGAAGCTTTCTTT; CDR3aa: CASSFRYGGVPEAFF
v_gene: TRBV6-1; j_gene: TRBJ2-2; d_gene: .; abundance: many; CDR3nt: TGTGCCAGCGCTTTGGAGCCTCGCGGGGAGCTGTTTTTT; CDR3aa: CASALEPRGELFF
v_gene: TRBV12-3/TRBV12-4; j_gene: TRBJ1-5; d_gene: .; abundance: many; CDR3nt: TGTGCCAGCAGCTTAGGGCAGGGTGGGAATCAGCCCCAGCATTTT; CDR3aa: CASSLGQGGNQPQHF
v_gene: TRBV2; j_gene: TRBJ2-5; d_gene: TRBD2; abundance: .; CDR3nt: TGTGCCAGCAGGCTGACTAGCGCGGAGACCCAGTACTTC; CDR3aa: CASRLTSAETQYF
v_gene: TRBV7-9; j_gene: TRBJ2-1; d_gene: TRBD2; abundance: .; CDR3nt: TGTGCCAGCAGCCCCCGGACTAGCGGCACCTACAATGAGCAGTTCTTC; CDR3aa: CASSPRTSGTYNEQFF
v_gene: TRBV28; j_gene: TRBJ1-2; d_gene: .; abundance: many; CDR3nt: TGTGCCAGCAGCCCCTTGGGCCGGCCAGCTAACTATGGCTACACCTTC; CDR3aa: CASSPLGRPANYGYTF
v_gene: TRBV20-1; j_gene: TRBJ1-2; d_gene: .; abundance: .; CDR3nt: TGCAGTGCCGACCTCACGTATATGGGCTGGTCTTATGGCTACACCTTC; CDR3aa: CSADLTYMGWSYGYTF
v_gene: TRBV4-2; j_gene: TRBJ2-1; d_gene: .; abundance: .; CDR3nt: TGTGCCAGCAGCCAAGGGACCGCGGGGAAGGTCAATGAGCAGTTCTTC; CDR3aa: CASSQGTAGKVNEQFF
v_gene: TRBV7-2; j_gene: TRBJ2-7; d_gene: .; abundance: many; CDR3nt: TGTGCCAGCAGCTCCAAAGGTGACAGCTACTACGAGCAGTACTTC; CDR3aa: CASSSKGDSYYEQYF
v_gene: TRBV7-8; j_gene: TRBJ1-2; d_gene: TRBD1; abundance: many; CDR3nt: TGTGCCAGCAGCCCCCGTGGACAGGTGGTAGGGACGAACTATGGCTACACCTTC; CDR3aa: CASSPRGQVVGTNYGYTF
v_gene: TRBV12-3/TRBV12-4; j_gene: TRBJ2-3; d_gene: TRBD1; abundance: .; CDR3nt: TGTGCCAGCAGTCTTAACAGGGGGTTTAGCACAGATACGCAGTATTTT; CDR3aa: CASSLNRGFSTDTQYF
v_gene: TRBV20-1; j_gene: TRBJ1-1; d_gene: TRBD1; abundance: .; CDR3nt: TGCAGTGCTAGAGACACCAGACAGGGCGAGGAAGCTTTCTTT; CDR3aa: CSARDTRQGEEAFF
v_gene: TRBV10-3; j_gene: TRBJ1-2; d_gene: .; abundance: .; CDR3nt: TGTGCCATCAGTGGAAACACAGGGAACTATGGCTACACCTTC; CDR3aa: CAISGNTGNYGYTF
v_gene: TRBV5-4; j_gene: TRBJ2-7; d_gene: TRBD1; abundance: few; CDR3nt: TGTGCCAGCAGCCAGGACAGGAGCTCCTACGAGCAGTACTTC; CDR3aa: CASSQDRSSYEQYF
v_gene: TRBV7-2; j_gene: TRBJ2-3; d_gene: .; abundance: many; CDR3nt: TGTGCCAGCAGCCCCTGGCAGGGTATGATCGCGACAGATACGCAGTATTTT; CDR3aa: CASSPWQGMIATDTQYF
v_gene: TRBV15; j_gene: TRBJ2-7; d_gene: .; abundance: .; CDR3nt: TGTGCCACCAGCCCCAAAGGGCCCTACGAGCAGTACTTC; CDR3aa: CATSPKGPYEQYF
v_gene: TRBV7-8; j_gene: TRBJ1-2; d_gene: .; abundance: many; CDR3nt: TGTGCCAGCAGCCCCCCAAGGCAGGGGCTGATTAACTATGGCTACACCTTC; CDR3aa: CASSPPRQGLINYGYTF